Here is one TCR beta chain with its context. CDR3 length equals 13 residues. In germline, CDR1 is MDHEN, CDR2 SYDVKM. V lost 6 bases, J lost 3 bases, and 2 bases stayed unmatched. Repertoires were generated with immunoSEQ multiplex PCR, while TCRdb's copy carries only in-frame clones and drops some. The table shows about 190,000 clones, with about 88% occurring only once. This specimen belongs to a study of blood T cell repertoires in COVID-19. Study summary: From T cells, B-cell-depleted T cells, or PBMCs came the material, which was cDNA or gDNA.

This study enrolled people aged 18 to 89 from around 25 US geographic areas. Recovered status applied to Cohort 3 donors who had two consecutive negative PCRs. It also applied to those with clearance or with symptom resolution. The TCR originated in a woman aged 30 to 39 who had recovered from COVID-19. The sample consisted of PBMCs or T cells enriched from blood (not recorded which). This chain uses TRBV28 with TRBJ1-1; 9 nucleotides line up with TRBD1. The CDR3, as DNA: TGTGCCAGCAGGCGGACAGGGGACACTGAAGCTTTCTTT. Protein sequence: CASRRTGDTEAFF.